The clone carrying this T cell receptor beta chain came up a few times. The antigen remains unidentified. The people who gave samples were healthy Caucasians from Russia, aged roughly 6 to 95. Using a J-beta primer mix together with a sample-barcoded 5' primer, a second PCR was run for roughly 6 to 12 cycles. A tag from a template-switch adaptor with 12 random nucleotides marked each cDNA molecule. TCRdb passed the 5' RACE reads through MiXCR, listing each CDR3 protein once. Among 760,000 or so distinct CDR3 sequences listed, more than 20% were seen once. This entry is derived from a study of blood T cells in healthy people across ages. CDR1 is DFQATT, CDR2 SNEGSKA, per germline (reference sequence). Trimming pared 6 bases from V and 5 bases from J, leaving 13 bases between. This CDR3 is 12 amino acids long. Study-wide results and caveats: What prevented conclusive comparison of naive and antigen-experienced cells was that PBMCs were unsorted. Long-lived donors carried more naive CD4+ cells and greater diversity than aged donors.

This same sample was also taken into another study, of T cells of mothers and their children.

Sequencing was carried out using blood. This sequence originates from a boy between 10 and 17 years old in good health. V gene TRBV20-1 combines with J gene TRBJ2-5; unclear D gene. CDR3 residues: CSALRSEETQYF. The CDR3 DNA is TGCAGTGCCCTTCGATCAGAGGAGACCCAGTACTTC.